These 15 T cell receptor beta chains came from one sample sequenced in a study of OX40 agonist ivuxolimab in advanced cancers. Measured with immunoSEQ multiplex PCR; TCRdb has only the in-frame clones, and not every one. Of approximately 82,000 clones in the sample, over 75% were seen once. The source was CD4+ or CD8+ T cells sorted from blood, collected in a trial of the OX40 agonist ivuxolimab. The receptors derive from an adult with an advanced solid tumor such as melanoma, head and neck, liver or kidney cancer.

The CDR3: CASSVPGTATYEQYF. The CDR3 bases are TGTGCCAGTAGTGTTCCCGGGACAGCGACCTACGAGCAGTACTTC. This chain connects TRBV19 to TRBJ2-7, with 7 bases aligning to TRBD1. The V and J ends lost 5 bases and 2 bases, in that order; junction bases with no gene match: 9. The CDR3 contains 15 residues. The germline V gene has CDR1 LNHDA and CDR2 SQIVND (reference sequence).

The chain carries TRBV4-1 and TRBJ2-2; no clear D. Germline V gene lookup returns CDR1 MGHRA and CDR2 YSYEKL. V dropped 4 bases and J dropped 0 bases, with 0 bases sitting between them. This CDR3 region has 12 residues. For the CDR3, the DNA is TGCGCCAGCAGCCCGAACACCGGGGAGCTGTTTTTT. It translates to CASSPNTGELFF.

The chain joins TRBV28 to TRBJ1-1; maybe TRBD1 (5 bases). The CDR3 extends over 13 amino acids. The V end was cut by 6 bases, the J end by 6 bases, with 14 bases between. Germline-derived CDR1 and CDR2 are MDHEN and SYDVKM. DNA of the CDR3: TGTGCCAGCAGCCGGGGTTGGGACCCTGAAGCTTTCTTT. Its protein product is CASSRGWDPEAFF.

CDR3 sequence: CASSSGAGEVGELFF. The CDR3 DNA follows: TGCGCCAGCAGCTCCGGGGCGGGAGAGGTCGGGGAGCTGTTTTTT. The chain links TRBV5-1 to TRBJ2-2; TRBD2 matches at 7 bases. The CDR3 runs to 15 residues. Losses at the gene ends were 3 bases for V and 7 bases for J; bases not matched to a gene: 9. Germline V gene sequence: CDR1 SGHRS, CDR2 YFSETQ.

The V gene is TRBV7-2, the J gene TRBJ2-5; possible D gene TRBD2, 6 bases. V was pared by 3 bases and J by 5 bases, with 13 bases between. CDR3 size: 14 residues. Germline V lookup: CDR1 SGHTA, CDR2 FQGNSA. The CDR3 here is CASSLWTIPETQYF. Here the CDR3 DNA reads TGTGCCAGCAGCTTGTGGACTATCCCCGAGACCCAGTACTTC.

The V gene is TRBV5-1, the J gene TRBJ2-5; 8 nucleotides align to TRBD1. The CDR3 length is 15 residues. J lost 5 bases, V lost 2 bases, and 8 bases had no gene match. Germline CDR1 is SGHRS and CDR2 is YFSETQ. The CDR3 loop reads CASSLDRGGRETQYF. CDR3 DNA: TGCGCCAGCAGCTTAGACAGGGGAGGTAGGGAGACCCAGTACTTC.

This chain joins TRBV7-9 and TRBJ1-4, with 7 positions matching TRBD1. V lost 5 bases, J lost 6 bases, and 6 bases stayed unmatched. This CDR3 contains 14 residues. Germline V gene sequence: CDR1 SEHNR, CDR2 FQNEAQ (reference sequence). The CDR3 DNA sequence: TGTGCCAGCAGCCGCGGGACAGCTGATGAAAAACTGTTTTTT. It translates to CASSRGTADEKLFF.

CDR3 nucleotides: TGTGCCAGCAGCTTTATGGGGGGCGGCAATCAGCCCCAGCATTTT. This gives the protein CASSFMGGGNQPQHF. The V and J genes are TRBV5-5 and TRBJ1-5; maybe TRBD1 (6 bases). V was clipped by 2 bases and J by 2 bases, with 11 bases between them. The CDR3 length is 15 residues. Germline V gives CDR1 SGHKS, CDR2 YYEKEE (reference sequence).

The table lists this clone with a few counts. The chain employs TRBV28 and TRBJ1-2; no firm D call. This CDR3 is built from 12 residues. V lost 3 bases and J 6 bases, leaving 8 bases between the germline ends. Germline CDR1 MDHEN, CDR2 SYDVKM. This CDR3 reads CASSFGVDGYTF. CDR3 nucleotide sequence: TGTGCCAGCAGTTTTGGAGTGGATGGCTACACCTTC.

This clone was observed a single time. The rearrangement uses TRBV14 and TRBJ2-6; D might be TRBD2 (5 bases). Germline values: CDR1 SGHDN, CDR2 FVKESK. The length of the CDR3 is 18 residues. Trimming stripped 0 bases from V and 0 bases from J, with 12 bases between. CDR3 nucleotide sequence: TGTGCCAGCAGCCAAGAGGGTCGGGGTGGCTCTGGGGCCAACGTCCTGACTTTC. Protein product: CASSQEGRGGSGANVLTF.

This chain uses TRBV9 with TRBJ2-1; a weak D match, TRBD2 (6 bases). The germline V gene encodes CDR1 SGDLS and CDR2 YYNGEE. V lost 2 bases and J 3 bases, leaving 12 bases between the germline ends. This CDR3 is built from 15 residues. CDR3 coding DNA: TGTGCCAGCAGCGTCCGGGAGTTCAGCTACAATGAGCAGTTCTTC. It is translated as CASSVREFSYNEQFF.

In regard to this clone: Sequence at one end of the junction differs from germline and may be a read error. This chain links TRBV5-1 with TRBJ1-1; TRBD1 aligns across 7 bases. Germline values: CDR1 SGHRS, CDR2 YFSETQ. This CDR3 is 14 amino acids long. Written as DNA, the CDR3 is TGCGCCAGCAGACCAGGGACAGAGAACCCTGAAGCTTTCTTT. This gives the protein CASRPGTENPEAFF.

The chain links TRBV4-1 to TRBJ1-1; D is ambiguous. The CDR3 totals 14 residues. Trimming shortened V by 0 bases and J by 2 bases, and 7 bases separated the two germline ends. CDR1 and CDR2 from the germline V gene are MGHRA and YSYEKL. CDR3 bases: TGCGCCAGCAGCCAAGACCGTGGTAACACTGAAGCTTTCTTT. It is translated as CASSQDRGNTEAFF.

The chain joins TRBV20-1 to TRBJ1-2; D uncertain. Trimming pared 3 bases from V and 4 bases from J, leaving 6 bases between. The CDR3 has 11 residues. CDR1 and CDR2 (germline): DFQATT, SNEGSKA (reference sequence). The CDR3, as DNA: TGCAGTGCTAGGTCGGGCTATGGCTACACCTTC. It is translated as CSARSGYGYTF.

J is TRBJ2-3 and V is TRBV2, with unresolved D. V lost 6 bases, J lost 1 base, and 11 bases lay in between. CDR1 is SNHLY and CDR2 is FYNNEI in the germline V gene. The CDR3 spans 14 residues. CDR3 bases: TGTGCCAGCAGGGAAAAGGTGGGCACAGATACGCAGTATTTT. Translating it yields CASREKVGTDTQYF.